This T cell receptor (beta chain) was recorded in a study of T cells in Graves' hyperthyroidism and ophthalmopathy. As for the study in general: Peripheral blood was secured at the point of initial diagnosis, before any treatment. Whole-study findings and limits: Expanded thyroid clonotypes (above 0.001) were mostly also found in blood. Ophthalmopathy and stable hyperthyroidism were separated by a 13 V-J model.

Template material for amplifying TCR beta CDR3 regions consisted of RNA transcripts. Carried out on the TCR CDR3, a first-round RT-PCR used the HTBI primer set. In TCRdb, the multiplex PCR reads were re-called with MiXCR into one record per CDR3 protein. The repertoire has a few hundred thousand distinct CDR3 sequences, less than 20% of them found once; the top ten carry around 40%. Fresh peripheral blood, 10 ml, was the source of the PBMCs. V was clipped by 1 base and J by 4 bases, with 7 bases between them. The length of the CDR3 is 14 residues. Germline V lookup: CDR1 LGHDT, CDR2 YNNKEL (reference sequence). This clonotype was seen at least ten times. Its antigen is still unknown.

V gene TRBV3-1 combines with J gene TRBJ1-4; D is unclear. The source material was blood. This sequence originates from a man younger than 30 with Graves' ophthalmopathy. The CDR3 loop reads CASSQATFNEKLFF. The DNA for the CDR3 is TGTGCCAGCAGCCAAGCCACCTTTAATGAAAAACTGTTTTTT.